The 23 T cell receptor beta chains reported below all come from one sample, sequenced in a study of shared clonotypes between healthy human individuals. Sequencing used immunoSEQ multiplex PCR; TCRdb keeps in-frame clones, though not all of them. The table shows millions of clones, with more than 80% occurring only once. The material sequenced was naive CD4+ T cells sorted from blood. Subset noted: CD45RA+ positively selected. The origin of the receptors is a man younger than 35 in good health.

The chain recombines TRBV6-6 with TRBJ1-2; 11 bases agree with TRBD1. CDR1 MNHNY and CDR2 SVGAGI come from the germline V gene (reference sequence). The CDR3 spans 15 residues. The V and J ends lost 4 bases and 7 bases, in that order; junction bases with no gene match: 8. The CDR3 loop is CASSFQDRGLGGYTF. The CDR3 DNA reads TGTGCCAGCAGTTTCCAGGACAGGGGGCTTGGTGGCTACACCTTC.

The chain links TRBV7-2 to TRBJ1-2, with 10 bases identical to TRBD1. The V gene's germline CDR1 is SGHTA and CDR2 FQGNSA. The CDR3 has 16 residues. The V gene end was trimmed by 6 bases and the J gene end by 7 bases; junction bases not matched to a gene: 14. CDR3 DNA sequence: TGTGCCAGCAGTCCCGACAGGGGGCGGATACTCGGTGGCTACACCTTC. This translates into CASSPDRGRILGGYTF. Combining the CDR3 with reference TRBV7-2 and TRBJ1-2 gives the whole variable domain GAGVSQSPSNKVTEKGKDVELRCDPISGHTALYWYRQSLGQGLEFLIYFQGNSAPDKSGLPSDRFSAERTGGSVSTLTIQRTQQEDSAVYLCASSPDRGRILGGYTFGSGTRLTVV.

The CDR3 reads CASSLGRKGQPQHF. CDR3 nucleotides: TGTGCCAGCAGTTTAGGCCGAAAGGGTCAGCCCCAGCATTTT. The V gene is TRBV28, the J gene TRBJ1-5; D gene ambiguous. V lost 2 bases and J 6 bases, leaving 11 bases between the germline ends. The length of the CDR3 is 14 residues. The germline V gene encodes CDR1 MDHEN and CDR2 SYDVKM.

V gene TRBV2 combines with J gene TRBJ2-7; 12 bases are shared with TRBD1. V dropped 6 bases and J dropped 6; count of bases not matched to a gene: 0. The CDR3 extends over 12 amino acids. Germline V gives CDR1 SNHLY, CDR2 FYNNEI. The CDR3 nucleotides are TGTGCCAGCAGGGGACAGGGGGCCGAGCAGTACTTC. It specifies CASRGQGAEQYF.

As for this clone: Germline and junction disagree at one end, which may indicate a read error. V is TRBV7-7 and J is TRBJ2-1; the D is unclear. CDR3 length equals 15 residues. Germline assignment: CDR1 SSHAT and CDR2 FNYEAQ (reference sequence). The CDR3 reads CASSLVPSSYNEQFF. The DNA of the CDR3 is TGTGCTAGCAGCTTAGTTCCTAGCTCCTACAATGAGCAGTTCTTC.

The CDR3 nucleotides are TGTGCCAGCAGCTCGGGACTAGCGGGCTACGAGCAGTACTTC. Amino acid sequence: CASSSGLAGYEQYF. The V and J genes are TRBV7-9 and TRBJ2-7, with TRBD2 identical over 12 bases. Looked up from germline, CDR1 is SEHNR and CDR2 is FQNEAQ (reference sequence). The CDR3 contains 14 residues. V was pared by 4 bases and J by 3 bases, with 1 base of the junction left unmatched.

The rearrangement uses TRBV5-1 and TRBJ2-1; TRBD2 matches 9 bases. Per the germline V gene, CDR1 is SGHRS and CDR2 is YFSETQ. V lost 2 bases and J lost 2; bases outside the gene matches: 2. The CDR3 sequence is 15 residues long. The CDR3 loop reads CASSFGTSPYNEQFF. The DNA for the CDR3 is TGCGCCAGCAGCTTTGGGACTAGCCCCTACAATGAGCAGTTCTTC.

The chain carries TRBV6-6 and TRBJ2-2; 9 nucleotides line up with TRBD1. Germline CDR1 MNHNY, CDR2 SVGAGI (reference sequence). Unmatched junction bases numbered 4, after V lost 6 bases and J lost 5 bases. The CDR3 contains 14 residues. CDR3 in amino acids: CASRYRGRTGELFF. CDR3 sequence (DNA): TGTGCCAGCAGATACAGGGGGCGTACCGGGGAGCTGTTTTTT.

The CDR3 sequence is CASSVFNQPQHF. For the CDR3, the DNA is TGTGCCAGCAGCGTATTTAATCAGCCCCAGCATTTT. This chain links TRBV7-9 with TRBJ1-5; D uncertain. This CDR3 region has 12 residues. Germline CDR1 reads SEHNR; CDR2 reads FQNEAQ (reference sequence). V was cut by 5 bases and J by 4 bases, with 6 bases left in between.

The rearrangement uses TRBV7-9 and TRBJ2-5; D may be TRBD2 (6 bases). Trimming stripped 2 bases from V and 4 bases from J, with 14 bases between. CDR3 length: 15 residues. The germline gives CDR1 SEHNR, CDR2 FQNEAQ (reference sequence). CDR3 DNA: TGTGCCAGCAGCTTATCTGGGGGGATTACAGAGACCCAGTACTTC. Its protein product is CASSLSGGITETQYF.

CDR3 DNA: TGTGCCAGCAGCTCGGGACTAGCGGTATTTACTGTGGAGACCCAGTACTTC. This encodes CASSSGLAVFTVETQYF. The V call is TRBV11-2, the J call TRBJ2-5; TRBD2 matches 11 bases. The CDR3 is 17 residues long. Germline values: CDR1 SGHAT, CDR2 FQNNGV. J was trimmed by 5 bases and V by 4 bases; bases with no gene match: 12.

The genes are TRBV6-5 and TRBJ2-5; 7 nucleotides line up with TRBD2. The CDR3 is 13 amino acids. J lost 10 bases, V lost 2 bases, and 7 bases had no gene match. Germline V gene lookup returns CDR1 MNHEY and CDR2 SVGAGI. The CDR3 here is CASSYTGAGVQYF. The CDR3 region has the DNA TGTGCCAGCAGTTACACCGGGGCGGGGGTCCAGTACTTC.

The sample holds a few counts of this clone. In nucleotides, the CDR3 is TGTGCCAGCTCACCGCCGATGGGGCAAGGTGAAAAACTGTTTTTT. This translates into CASSPPMGQGEKLFF. V gene TRBV18 combines with J gene TRBJ1-4, with D maybe TRBD1 (5 bases). Germline assignment: CDR1 KGHSH and CDR2 LQKENI. Trimming pared 3 bases from V and 7 bases from J, leaving 15 bases between. This CDR3 contains 15 residues.

The chain combines TRBV13 with TRBJ2-5; D gene uncertain. This CDR3 comprises 14 residues. The germline V gene encodes CDR1 PRHDT and CDR2 FYEKMQ (reference sequence). Between the trimmed V and J ends, which lost 1 base and 4 bases, there was a span of 10 bases. The CDR3 here is CASSLVGRAETQYF. CDR3 nucleotides: TGTGCCAGCAGCTTAGTAGGTAGGGCAGAGACCCAGTACTTC.

The genes are TRBV7-2 and TRBJ2-1; 7 bases map to TRBD1. Germline assignment: CDR1 SGHTA and CDR2 FQGNSA. V shed 1 base and J 12 bases; nucleotides not matched to a gene: 6. This CDR3 comprises 13 residues. Here the CDR3 reads CASSLGGTVGQFF. DNA of the CDR3: TGTGCCAGCAGCTTAGGAGGGACAGTCGGGCAGTTCTTC.

This clone was detected once. The chain employs TRBV5-1 and TRBJ1-2; 9 bases agree with TRBD1. The CDR3 is made up of 15 amino acids. Trimming removed 3 bases from V and 4 bases from J; junction bases left unmatched: 7. CDR1 and CDR2 (germline): SGHRS, YFSETQ. CDR3 sequence (DNA): TGCGCCAGCAGCTCGAGGACAGGGGCGGGCTATGGCTACACCTTC. Protein product: CASSSRTGAGYGYTF.

The rearrangement joins TRBV20-1 to TRBJ1-1, with unresolved D. Looked up from germline, CDR1 is DFQATT and CDR2 is SNEGSKA (reference sequence). V was pared by 5 bases and J by 9 bases, with 13 bases between. The CDR3 totals 11 residues. The CDR3 here is CSAERGLQAFF. CDR3 coding DNA: TGCAGTGCTGAACGAGGGCTACAAGCTTTCTTT.

This chain links TRBV21-1 with TRBJ1-2. TRBV21-1 is assigned pseudogene status. This CDR3 is 11 amino acids long. The CDR3, as DNA: TGTGCCAGCAGACATCCGAGGGGCTACACCTTC. Protein sequence: CASRHPRGYTF.

The rearrangement links TRBV2 to TRBJ2-7; 10 bases map to TRBD1. The V and J ends lost 7 bases and 0 bases, in that order; junction bases with no gene match: 3. Germline CDR1 SNHLY, CDR2 FYNNEI. The CDR3 is 14 amino acids. The CDR3 bases are TGTGCCAGCATCCGGGACAGGGGCTCCTACGAGCAGTACTTC. It is translated as CASIRDRGSYEQYF.

In its sample, this clone was seen a few times. This chain joins TRBV10-3 and TRBJ1-5; tentatively, D is TRBD1 (6 bases). V was clipped by 10 bases and J by 5 bases, with 12 bases between them. This CDR3 contains 12 residues. From germline, CDR1 is ENHRY and CDR2 SYGVKD. The CDR3 protein is CATRQADQPQHF. DNA for the CDR3: TGTGCCACACGACAGGCTGATCAGCCCCAGCATTTT.

Note on this clone: Other DNA variants within this sample encode the same CDR3. The J gene is TRBJ1-2, the V gene TRBV18; no clear D gene. The V gene's germline CDR1 is KGHSH and CDR2 LQKENI. V lost 3 bases to trimming and J lost 3 bases, with 8 bases between them. This CDR3 is 13 amino acids long. The CDR3 region is CASSPMADYGYTF. DNA for the CDR3: TGTGCCAGCTCACCCATGGCAGACTATGGCTACACCTTC.

This clone was counted once. This chain uses TRBV5-6 with TRBJ1-5; maybe TRBD1 (6 bases). Germline V gene sequence: CDR1 SGHDT, CDR2 YYEEEE. The CDR3 contains 18 residues. V was shortened by 1 base and J by 6 bases, with 23 bases between the two germline ends. CDR3 coding DNA: TGTGCCAGCAGCTTGACCCAGACGGGCAGGGGAGGGACTCAGCCCCAGCATTTT. Translated: CASSLTQTGRGGTQPQHF.

The CDR3 sequence is CASRLFHGERVNYEQYF. The CDR3 DNA follows: TGCGCCAGCAGACTCTTTCACGGTGAGAGGGTAAACTACGAGCAGTACTTC. V gene TRBV5-1 combines with J gene TRBJ2-7, with a tentative D call TRBD2 (5 bases). Trimming stripped 5 bases from V and 3 bases from J, with 24 bases between. Germline V gives CDR1 SGHRS, CDR2 YFSETQ. The CDR3 is 17 residues long. The variable domain in full, completed from reference TRBV5-1 and TRBJ2-7, reads KAGVTQTPRYLIKTRGQQVTLSCSPISGHRSVSWYQQTPGQGLQFLFEYFSETQRNKGNFPGRFSGRQFSNSRSEMNVSTLELGDSALYLCASRLFHGERVNYEQYFGPGTRLTVT.